This TCR beta chain was captured by sequencing in a study of T-cell reconstitution after alpha-beta-depleted transplantation in children. This clonotype was picked up a small number of times. The authors prepared the TCRbeta library with unique molecular identifiers. MiXCR, run by TCRdb on the PCR reads, gives a single entry per CDR3 protein. Counted here are some 550,000 distinct CDR3 sequences, about a sixth occurring once; the ten biggest clones make up approximately 3%. Germline V CDR1 and CDR2: SQVTM, ANQGSEA. CDR3 size: 14 residues. Trimming took 5 bases from V and 0 from J, leaving 11 bases between them.

The receptor's source is a human donor who donated a stem cell graft to a child with acute lymphoblastic leukemia. V usage is TRBV29-1 and J usage is TRBJ1-3; D not resolved. Sequenced material: PBMCs from the stem cell graft donor, taken from the stem cell graft. DNA for the CDR3: TGCAGCGTTCAGAAGATTGTCTCTGGAAACACCATATATTTT. It encodes CSVQKIVSGNTIYF.